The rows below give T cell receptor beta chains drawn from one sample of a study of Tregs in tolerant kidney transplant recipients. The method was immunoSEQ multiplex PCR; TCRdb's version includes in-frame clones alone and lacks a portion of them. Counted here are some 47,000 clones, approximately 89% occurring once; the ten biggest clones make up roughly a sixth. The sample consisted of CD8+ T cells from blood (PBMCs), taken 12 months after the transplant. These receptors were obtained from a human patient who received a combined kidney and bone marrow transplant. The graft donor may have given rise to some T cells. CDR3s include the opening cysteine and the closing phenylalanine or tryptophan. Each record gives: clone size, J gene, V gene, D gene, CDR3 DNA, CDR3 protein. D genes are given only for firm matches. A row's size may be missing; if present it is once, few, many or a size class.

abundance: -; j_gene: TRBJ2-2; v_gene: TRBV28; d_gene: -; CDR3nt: TGTGCCAGCAGTTTGAGGGGAGGTATAGGGGAGCTGTTTTTT; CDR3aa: CASSLRGGIGELFF
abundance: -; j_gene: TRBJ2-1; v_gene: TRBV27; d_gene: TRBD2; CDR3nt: TGTGCCAGCGCCTGGGCTAGCGGGGGGATCTATGAGCAGTTCTTC; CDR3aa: CASAWASGGIYEQFF
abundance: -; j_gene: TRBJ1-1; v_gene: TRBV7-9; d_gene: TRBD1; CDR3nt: TGTGCCAGCAGCCCCCGGACAGGGGATACTGAAGCTTTCTTT; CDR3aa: CASSPRTGDTEAFF
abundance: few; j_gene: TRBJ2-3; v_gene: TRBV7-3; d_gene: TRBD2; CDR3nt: TGTGCCAGCAGCCCGGCGGGGGGTGCTGATACGCAGTATTTT; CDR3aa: CASSPAGGADTQYF
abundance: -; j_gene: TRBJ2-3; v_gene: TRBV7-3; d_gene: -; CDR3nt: TGTGCCAGCAGCTCCCGTGTGGAGGATACGCAGTATTTT; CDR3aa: CASSSRVEDTQYF
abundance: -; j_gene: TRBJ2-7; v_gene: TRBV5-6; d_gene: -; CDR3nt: TGTGCCAGCAGCTTGGCCGGTGGAGGGTCTTACGAGCAGTACTTC; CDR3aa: CASSLAGGGSYEQYF
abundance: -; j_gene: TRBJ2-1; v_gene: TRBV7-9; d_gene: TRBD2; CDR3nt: TGTGCCAGCAGCTCACCTCACCAACTAGCGGGGGTTTACAATGAGCAGTTCTTC; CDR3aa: CASSSPHQLAGVYNEQFF
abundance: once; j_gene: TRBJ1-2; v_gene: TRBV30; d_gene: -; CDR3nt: TGTGCCTGGAGTGTGAGGCAGGGGCTCTATGGCTACACCTTC; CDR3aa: CAWSVRQGLYGYTF
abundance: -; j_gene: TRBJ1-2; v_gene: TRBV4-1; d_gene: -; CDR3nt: TGCGCCAGCAGTCCCACGAGGGGGTCGGGCTACACCTTC; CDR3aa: CASSPTRGSGYTF
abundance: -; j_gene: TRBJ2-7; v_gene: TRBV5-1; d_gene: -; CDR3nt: TGCGCCAGCAGCTTAGGTAGACAGGGCGGGATTTACGAGCAGTACTTC; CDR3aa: CASSLGRQGGIYEQYF
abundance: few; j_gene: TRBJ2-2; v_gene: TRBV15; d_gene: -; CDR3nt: TGTGCCACCAGCAGAGATTGGGGGCTAGGGAACACCGGGGAGCTGTTTTTT; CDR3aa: CATSRDWGLGNTGELFF
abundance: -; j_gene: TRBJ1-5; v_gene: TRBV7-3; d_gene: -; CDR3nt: TGTGCCAGCAGCTCCTCCATATTCCGGGAGAGCAATCAGCCCCAGCATTTT; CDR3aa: CASSSSIFRESNQPQHF
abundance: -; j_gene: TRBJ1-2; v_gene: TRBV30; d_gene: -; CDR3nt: TGTGCCGGACCGGGACTGCTCTCGAGCTACACCTTC; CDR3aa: CAGPGLLSSYTF
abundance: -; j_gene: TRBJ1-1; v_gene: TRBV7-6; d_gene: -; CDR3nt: TGTGCCAGCAGCTTACAGGGGAACACTGAAGCTTTCTTT; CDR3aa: CASSLQGNTEAFF
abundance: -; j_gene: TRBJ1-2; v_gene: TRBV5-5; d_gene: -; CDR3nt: TGTGCCAGCAGCACCGGACAGCCCTGGGATGGCTACACCTTC; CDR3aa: CASSTGQPWDGYTF
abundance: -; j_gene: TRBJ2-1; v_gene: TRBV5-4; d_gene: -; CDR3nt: TGTGCCAGCAGCTTGCCGGGGGGCCCCTACAATGAGCAGTTCTTC; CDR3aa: CASSLPGGPYNEQFF
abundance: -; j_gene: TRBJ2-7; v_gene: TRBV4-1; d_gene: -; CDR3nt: TGCGCCAGCAGCCGGGATGCCGGGGGTGGCGAGCAGTACTTC; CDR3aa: CASSRDAGGGEQYF
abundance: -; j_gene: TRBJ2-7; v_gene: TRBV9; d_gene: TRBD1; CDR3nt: TGTGCCAGCAGCTCTAGGGGACAGAGTTACGAGCAGTACTTC; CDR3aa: CASSSRGQSYEQYF
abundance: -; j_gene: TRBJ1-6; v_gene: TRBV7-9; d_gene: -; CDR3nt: TGTGCCAGCAGCCGCCCCGGGAGCACTAATTCCCCCCTCCACTTT; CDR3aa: CASSRPGSTNSPLHF
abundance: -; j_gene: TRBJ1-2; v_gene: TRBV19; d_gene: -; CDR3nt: TGTGCCAGTAGTGCCAGGAACTATGGCTACACCTTC; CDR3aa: CASSARNYGYTF
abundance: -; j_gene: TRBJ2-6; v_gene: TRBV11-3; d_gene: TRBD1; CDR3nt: TGTGCCAGCAGCCTCGGGACAGGGGGCTTGGTTGGGGCCAACGTCCTGACTTTC; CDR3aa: CASSLGTGGLVGANVLTF
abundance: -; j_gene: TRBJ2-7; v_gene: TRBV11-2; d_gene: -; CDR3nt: TGTGCCAGCAGCATTACCTACGAGCAGTACTTC; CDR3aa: CASSITYEQYF
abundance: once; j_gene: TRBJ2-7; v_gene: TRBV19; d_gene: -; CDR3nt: TGTGCCAGTAGTATGACAGCCTACGAGCAGTACTTC; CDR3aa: CASSMTAYEQYF
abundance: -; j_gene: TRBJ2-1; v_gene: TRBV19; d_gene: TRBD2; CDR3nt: TGTGCCAGTAGTATAGGGGGGGGACTAGCGGACAATGAGCAGTTCTTC; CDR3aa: CASSIGGGLADNEQFF
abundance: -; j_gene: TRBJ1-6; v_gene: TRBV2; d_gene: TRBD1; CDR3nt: TGTGCCAGCAGTGAGGGACAGGGTGTGTCACCCCTCCACTTT; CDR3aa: CASSEGQGVSPLHF
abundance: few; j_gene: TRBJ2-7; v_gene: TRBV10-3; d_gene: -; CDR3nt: TGTGCCAGCAGTGAAGGACTTGCCTACGAGCAGTACTTC; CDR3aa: CASSEGLAYEQYF
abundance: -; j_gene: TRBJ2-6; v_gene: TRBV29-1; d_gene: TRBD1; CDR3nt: TGCAGCGTCGAGACAGGGGTCTCTGGGGCCAACGTCCTGACTTTC; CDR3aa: CSVETGVSGANVLTF
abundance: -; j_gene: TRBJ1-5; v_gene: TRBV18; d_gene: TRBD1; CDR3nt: TGTGCCAGCTCACTCGACAGGGGGTCTGGTCAGCCCCAGCATTTT; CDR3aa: CASSLDRGSGQPQHF
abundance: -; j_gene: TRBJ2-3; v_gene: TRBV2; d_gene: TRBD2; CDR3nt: TGTGCCAGCACCATGCTAGCGGGAGACACAGATACGCAGTATTTT; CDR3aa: CASTMLAGDTDTQYF
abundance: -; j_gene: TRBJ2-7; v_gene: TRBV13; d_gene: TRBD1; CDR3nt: TGCGCCAGCAGCCCGGGGACAGGGCCCTACGAGCAGTACTTC; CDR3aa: CASSPGTGPYEQYF
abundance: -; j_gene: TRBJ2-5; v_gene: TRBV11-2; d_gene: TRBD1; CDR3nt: TGTGCCAGCAGCTTGGGACAGCTGTACCAAGAGACCCAGTACTTC; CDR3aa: CASSLGQLYQETQYF
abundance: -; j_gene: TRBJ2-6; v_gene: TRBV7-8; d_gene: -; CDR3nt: TGTGCCAGCAGTACCCCGGGACATGAAGACCCTGGGGCCAACGTCCTGACTTTC; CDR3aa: CASSTPGHEDPGANVLTF
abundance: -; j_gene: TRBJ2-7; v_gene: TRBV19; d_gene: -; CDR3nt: TGTGCCAGTAGTATGGGGCACTCCTACGAGCAGTACTTC; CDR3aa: CASSMGHSYEQYF
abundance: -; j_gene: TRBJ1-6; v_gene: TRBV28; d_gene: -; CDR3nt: TGTGCCAGCAGTATGCACGGGAGATCTTCACCCCTCCACTTT; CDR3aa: CASSMHGRSSPLHF
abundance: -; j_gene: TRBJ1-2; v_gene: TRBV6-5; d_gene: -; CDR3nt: TGTGCCAGCAGTTACTCCACGGACAGTTCCTATGGCTACACCTTC; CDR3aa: CASSYSTDSSYGYTF
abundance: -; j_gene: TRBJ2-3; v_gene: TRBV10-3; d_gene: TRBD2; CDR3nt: TGTGCCATCAGACCGACTAGCGGGCAAAGAGAGGCAGATACGCAGTATTTT; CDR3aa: CAIRPTSGQREADTQYF
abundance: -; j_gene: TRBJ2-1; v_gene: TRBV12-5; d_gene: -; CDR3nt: TGTGCTAGTGGTTTGGTAGAGTGGACATCCTACAATGAGCAGTTCTTC; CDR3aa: CASGLVEWTSYNEQFF
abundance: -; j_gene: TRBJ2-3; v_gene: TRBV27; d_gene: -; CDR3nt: TGTGCCAGCACCGGTAGACAGGCCACAGATACGCAGTATTTT; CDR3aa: CASTGRQATDTQYF
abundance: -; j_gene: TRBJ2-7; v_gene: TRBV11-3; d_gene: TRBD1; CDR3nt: TGTGCCAGCAGCGCAGCCGGGACAGGGGGGGAGCAGTACTTC; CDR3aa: CASSAAGTGGEQYF
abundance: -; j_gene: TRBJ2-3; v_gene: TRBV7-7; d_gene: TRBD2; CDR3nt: TGTGCCAGCAGCCCAGCGGGGGGGCTTCAAGATACGCAGTATTTT; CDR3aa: CASSPAGGLQDTQYF
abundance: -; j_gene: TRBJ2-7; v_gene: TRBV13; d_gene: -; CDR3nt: TGTGCCAGCAGCTTAGGTTCCAGGGTTTCCTACGAGCAGTACTTC; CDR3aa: CASSLGSRVSYEQYF
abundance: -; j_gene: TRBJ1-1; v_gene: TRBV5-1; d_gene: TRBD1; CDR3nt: TGCGCCAGCAGCTTCGGGACAGGGGAAAACACTGAAGCTTTCTTT; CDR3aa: CASSFGTGENTEAFF
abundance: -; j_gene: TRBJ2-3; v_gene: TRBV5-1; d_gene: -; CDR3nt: TGCGCCAGCAGCCTGAGGACTCTCGGGGGTAGCACAGATACGCAGTATTTT; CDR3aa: CASSLRTLGGSTDTQYF
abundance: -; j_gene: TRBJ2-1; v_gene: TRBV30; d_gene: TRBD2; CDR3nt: TGTGCCTGGAGTGTCCTGACTAGCGGTGACAATGAGCAGTTCTTC; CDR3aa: CAWSVLTSGDNEQFF
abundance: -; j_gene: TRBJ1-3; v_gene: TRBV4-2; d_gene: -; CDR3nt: TGTGCCAGCAGCCAAGCACATCCGCAGACTGGAAACACCATATATTTT; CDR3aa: CASSQAHPQTGNTIYF
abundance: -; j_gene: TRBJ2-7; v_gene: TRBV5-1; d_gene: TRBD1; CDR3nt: TGCGCCAGCAGCCCGGACAGGGCAGCCTACGAGCAGTACTTC; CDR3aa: CASSPDRAAYEQYF
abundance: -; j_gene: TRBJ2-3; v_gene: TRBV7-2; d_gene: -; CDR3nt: TGTGCCAGCAGCTTAAAACTACGTCCGGATACGCAGTATTTT; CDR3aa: CASSLKLRPDTQYF
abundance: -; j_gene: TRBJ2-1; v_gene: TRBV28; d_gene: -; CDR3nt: TGTGCCAGCAGTTTTGGGACTCAACATTACAATGAGCAGTTCTTC; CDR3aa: CASSFGTQHYNEQFF
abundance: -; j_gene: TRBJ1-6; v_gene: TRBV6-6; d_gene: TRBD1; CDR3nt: TGTGCCAGCAGCCCCGACAGGGTTAATTCACCCCTCCACTTT; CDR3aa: CASSPDRVNSPLHF
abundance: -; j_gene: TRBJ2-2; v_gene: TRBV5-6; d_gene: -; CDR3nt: TGTGCCAGCAGCTCACTCCGTACGGAGCTGTTTTTT; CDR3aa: CASSSLRTELFF
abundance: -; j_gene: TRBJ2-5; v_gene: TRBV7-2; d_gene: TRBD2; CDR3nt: TGTGCCAGCAGAATACTAGCGGAACGAGAGACCCAGTACTTC; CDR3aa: CASRILAERETQYF
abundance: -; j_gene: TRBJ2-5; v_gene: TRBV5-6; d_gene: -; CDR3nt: TGTGCCAGCAGTCTGATAGCGGAAAAAGAGACCCAGTACTTC; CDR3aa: CASSLIAEKETQYF
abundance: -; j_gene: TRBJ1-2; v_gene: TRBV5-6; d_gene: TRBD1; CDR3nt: TGTGCCAGCAGTTTCGCCCACTATACAGGGGGTAGAGGCTACACCTTC; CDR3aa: CASSFAHYTGGRGYTF
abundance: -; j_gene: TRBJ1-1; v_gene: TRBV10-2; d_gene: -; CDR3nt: TGCGCCAGCAGTTACGGGATCACTGAAGCTTTCTTT; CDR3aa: CASSYGITEAFF
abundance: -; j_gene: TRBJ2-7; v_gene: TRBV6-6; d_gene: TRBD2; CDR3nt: TGTGCCAGCAGTTACTCGACTAGCGGCTACGAGCAGTACTTC; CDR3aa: CASSYSTSGYEQYF
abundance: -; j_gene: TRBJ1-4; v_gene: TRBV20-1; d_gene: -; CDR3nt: TGCAGTGCTAGAGCCCGGGAACTGTTTTTT; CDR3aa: CSARARELFF
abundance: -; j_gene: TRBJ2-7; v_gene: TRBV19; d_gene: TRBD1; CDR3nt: TGTGCCAGTAGCCTAGGGACAGGGTACGAGCAGTACTTC; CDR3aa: CASSLGTGYEQYF
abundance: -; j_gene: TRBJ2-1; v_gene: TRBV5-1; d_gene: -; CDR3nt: TGCGCCAGCAGCCAGACAGACTACAATGAGCAGTTCTTC; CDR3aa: CASSQTDYNEQFF
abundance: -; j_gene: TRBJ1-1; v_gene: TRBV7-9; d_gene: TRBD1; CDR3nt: TGTGCCAGCAGCTTAGAGACAGGGTGGACTGAAGCTTTCTTT; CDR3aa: CASSLETGWTEAFF
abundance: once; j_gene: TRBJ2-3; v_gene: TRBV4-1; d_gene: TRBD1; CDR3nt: TGCGCCAGCAGCACCCGAGGGGGCGGCCGCACAGATACGCAGTATTTT; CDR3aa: CASSTRGGGRTDTQYF